This T cell receptor beta chain comes out of a study of cytomegalovirus exposure and HLA in healthy donors. A multiplex PCR was run with 60 Vbeta primers and 13 Jbeta primers. In the original processing: Roughly 73 million unique TCR beta chains, roughly 11 million of them shared, were counted by a later analysis. Assay: immunoSEQ multiplex PCR; the TCRdb copy retains only in-frame clones and omits some. The V and J calls and clone size were taken over from that table, and D and trimming were inferred from the DNA. The sample has approximately 160,000 clones, approximately 71% seen once; the top ten hold approximately 1.5%. The V end lost 3 bases, the J end lost 6 bases, and 7 bases lay between the germline ends. The CDR3 has 12 amino acids. Germline CDR1 LGHNT, CDR2 FRNRAP.

The J gene is TRBJ2-3, the V gene TRBV12-5; D gene ambiguous. The sequence was obtained from a man between 45 and 60 years old in good health and CMV-seronegative. The material sequenced was PBMCs. The CDR3 spells CASGFLSDTQYF. CDR3 DNA: TGTGCTAGTGGTTTTCTGAGTGATACGCAGTATTTT.